This TCR beta chain was documented in a study of early T cells in non-severe SARS-CoV-2 infection. Across the whole study: The authors sequenced bulk RNA from unsorted whole blood, leaving chains unpaired. General observations from the study: Anti-spike CD8 responses were favored in VDJdb matching, and private and CD4 specificities were missed.

There are a few counts of this clonotype. Its antigen remains unidentified. Attached unique molecular identifiers marked individual cDNA molecules. MiXCR, run by TCRdb on the 5' RACE reads, gives a single entry per CDR3 protein. The data show over 80,000 distinct CDR3 sequences, 14% seen once. From germline, CDR1 is LNHDA and CDR2 SQIVND (reference sequence). The CDR3 runs 16 residues. V was pared by 7 bases and J by 4 bases, with 20 bases between. The sequenced sample was whole blood. This chain joins TRBV19 and TRBJ1-5; D might be TRBD1 (6 bases). This sequence originates from an adult who was a healthcare worker with PCR-confirmed SARS-CoV-2 infection or an uninfected control (not recorded which). As DNA, the CDR3 is TGTGCCAGTACCGTCTATGGCAGGGGAGAAAATCAGCCCCAGCATTTT. This codes for CASTVYGRGENQPQHF.